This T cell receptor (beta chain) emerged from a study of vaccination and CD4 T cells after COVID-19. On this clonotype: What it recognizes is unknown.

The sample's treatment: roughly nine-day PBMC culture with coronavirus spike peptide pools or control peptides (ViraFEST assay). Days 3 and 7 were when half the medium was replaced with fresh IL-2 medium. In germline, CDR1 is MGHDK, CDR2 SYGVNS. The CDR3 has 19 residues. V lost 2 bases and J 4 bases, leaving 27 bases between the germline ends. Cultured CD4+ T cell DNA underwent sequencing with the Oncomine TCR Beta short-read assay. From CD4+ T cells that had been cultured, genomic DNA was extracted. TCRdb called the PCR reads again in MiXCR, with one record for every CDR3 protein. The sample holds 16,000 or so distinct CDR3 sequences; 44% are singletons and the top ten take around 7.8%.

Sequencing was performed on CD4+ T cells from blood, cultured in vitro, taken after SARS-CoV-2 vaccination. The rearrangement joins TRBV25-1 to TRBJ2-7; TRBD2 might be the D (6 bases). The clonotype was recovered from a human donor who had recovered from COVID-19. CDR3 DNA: TGTGCCAGCAGTGAAGGCCGGTCAGGGCGGGGTCTAACAGGATACGAGCAGTACTTC. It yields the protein CASSEGRSGRGLTGYEQYF.